This is a list of T cell receptor beta chains from one sample in a study of identical twins. MiXCR, applied by TCRdb to the 5' RACE reads, yields one record per CDR3 protein. The sample carries some 630,000 distinct CDR3 sequences, about 7% recorded once. The same sample was also studied in work on yellow fever vaccine responses in identical twins.

The sample taken for sequencing was PBMCs. These receptors all come from a young woman in good health. CDR3s include the opening cysteine and the closing phenylalanine or tryptophan. The order of the fields is clone size, J gene, V gene, D gene, CDR3 DNA, CDR3 protein. A D gene is named only where the DNA matches it firmly. Not every row has a clone size; where given, it reads once, few, many or a size class.

clone_size: -
j_call: TRBJ2-3
v_call: TRBV20-1
d_call: TRBD2
cdr3_nt: TGCAGTGCAACAGGACTAGCGGATAACACAGATACGCAGTATTTT
cdr3_aa: CSATGLADNTDTQYF

clone_size: many
j_call: TRBJ2-3
v_call: TRBV5-1
d_call: -
cdr3_nt: TGTGCCAGCAGCTTGGGTTCTAGCACAGATACGCAGTATTTT
cdr3_aa: CASSLGSSTDTQYF

clone_size: many
j_call: TRBJ2-1
v_call: TRBV29-1
d_call: -
cdr3_nt: TGCAGTGTGGACAGCCTCTACAATGAGCAGTTCTTC
cdr3_aa: CSVDSLYNEQFF

clone_size: many
j_call: TRBJ2-2
v_call: TRBV14
d_call: TRBD1
cdr3_nt: TGTGCCAGCAGCCAACTGATACAGGGGGCGCGGGTCACCGGGGAGCTGTTTTTT
cdr3_aa: CASSQLIQGARVTGELFF

clone_size: many
j_call: TRBJ1-5
v_call: TRBV20-1
d_call: TRBD1
cdr3_nt: TGCAGTGCTAGAGGGGGACAGGGTAACAATCAGCCCCAGCATTTT
cdr3_aa: CSARGGQGNNQPQHF

clone_size: many
j_call: TRBJ2-1
v_call: TRBV12-3/TRBV12-4
d_call: TRBD2
cdr3_nt: TGTGCCAGCAGTTTAGTCCCCCTGGGTGCGGGAGGGTCCTACAATGAGCAGTTCTTC
cdr3_aa: CASSLVPLGAGGSYNEQFF

clone_size: -
j_call: TRBJ1-2
v_call: TRBV2
d_call: -
cdr3_nt: TGTGCCAGCAGTGACGTCCAGGGTCCTAACTATGGCTACACCTTC
cdr3_aa: CASSDVQGPNYGYTF

clone_size: few
j_call: TRBJ1-1
v_call: TRBV7-9
d_call: TRBD1
cdr3_nt: TGTGCCAGCAGCTCCGGTGACAGGGCTTACACTGAAGCTTTCTTT
cdr3_aa: CASSSGDRAYTEAFF

clone_size: many
j_call: TRBJ1-2
v_call: TRBV29-1
d_call: -
cdr3_nt: TGCAGCGTTGTGGGGACGGGAGCCTATGGCTACACCTTC
cdr3_aa: CSVVGTGAYGYTF

clone_size: few
j_call: TRBJ2-1
v_call: TRBV12-3/TRBV12-4
d_call: -
cdr3_nt: TGTGCCAGCAGTTCAAACATCTACAATGAGCAGTTCTTC
cdr3_aa: CASSSNIYNEQFF

clone_size: few
j_call: TRBJ2-7
v_call: TRBV7-9
d_call: TRBD1
cdr3_nt: TGTGCCAGCAGCTTAATCCGGGACAGGGGATACGAGCAGTACTTC
cdr3_aa: CASSLIRDRGYEQYF

clone_size: -
j_call: TRBJ2-3
v_call: TRBV7-8
d_call: -
cdr3_nt: TGTGCCAGCAGCTTAGCGAGGAGAACCACAGATACGCAGTATTTT
cdr3_aa: CASSLARRTTDTQYF

clone_size: few
j_call: TRBJ2-3
v_call: TRBV6-1
d_call: TRBD1
cdr3_nt: TGTGCCAGCAGGCAGGGACAGGGCAGCACAGATACGCAGTATTTT
cdr3_aa: CASRQGQGSTDTQYF

clone_size: -
j_call: TRBJ1-6
v_call: TRBV16
d_call: TRBD1
cdr3_nt: TGTGCCAGCAGTCAGACAGGGGACTATAATTCACCCCTCCACTTT
cdr3_aa: CASSQTGDYNSPLHF

clone_size: -
j_call: TRBJ1-5
v_call: TRBV12-3/TRBV12-4
d_call: -
cdr3_nt: TGTGCCAGCAGTCCTCGACCGGAGATCCCCAGGGATTTT
cdr3_aa: CASSPRPEIPRDF

clone_size: -
j_call: TRBJ1-5
v_call: TRBV10-3
d_call: TRBD1
cdr3_nt: TGTGCCATACGGGACAGGGCAGGGCAGCCCCAGCATTTT
cdr3_aa: CAIRDRAGQPQHF

clone_size: -
j_call: TRBJ2-3
v_call: TRBV15
d_call: -
cdr3_nt: TGTGCCACCAGCCCGGGGTTCCCAGATACGCAGTATTTT
cdr3_aa: CATSPGFPDTQYF

clone_size: -
j_call: TRBJ2-3
v_call: TRBV20-1
d_call: TRBD2
cdr3_nt: TGCAGTTCCAGACTAGCGGGAAAAACAGATACGCAGTATTTT
cdr3_aa: CSSRLAGKTDTQYF

clone_size: many
j_call: TRBJ2-3
v_call: TRBV5-6
d_call: -
cdr3_nt: TGTGCCAGCAGCGCCGAAGCTATCACAGATACGCAGTATTTT
cdr3_aa: CASSAEAITDTQYF

clone_size: -
j_call: TRBJ2-2
v_call: TRBV5-5
d_call: -
cdr3_nt: TGTGCCAGCAGCTTATCGGGGTTTGCCGGGGAGCTGTTTTTT
cdr3_aa: CASSLSGFAGELFF

clone_size: many
j_call: TRBJ2-3
v_call: TRBV3-1
d_call: -
cdr3_nt: TGTGCCAGCAGCCAAGTCGGGGGCCGGAAAACAGATACGCAGTATTTT
cdr3_aa: CASSQVGGRKTDTQYF

clone_size: -
j_call: TRBJ2-1
v_call: TRBV6-1
d_call: TRBD2
cdr3_nt: TGTGCCAGCAGTCCAGGGACTAGCGGGAGGGCGCCCGAGCAGTTCTTC
cdr3_aa: CASSPGTSGRAPEQFF

clone_size: -
j_call: TRBJ2-3
v_call: TRBV12-3/TRBV12-4
d_call: -
cdr3_nt: TGTGCCAGCAGTTTAGACTCTCAACAAGATACGCAGTATTTT
cdr3_aa: CASSLDSQQDTQYF

clone_size: -
j_call: TRBJ2-5
v_call: TRBV11-2
d_call: -
cdr3_nt: TGTGCCAGCAGCCGACAGGTTCAAGAGACCCAGTACTTC
cdr3_aa: CASSRQVQETQYF

clone_size: many
j_call: TRBJ2-1
v_call: TRBV2
d_call: -
cdr3_nt: TGTGCCAGCAGTGAAGGAGGGACGTACTCCTACAATGAGCAGTTCTTC
cdr3_aa: CASSEGGTYSYNEQFF

clone_size: many
j_call: TRBJ1-5
v_call: TRBV3-1
d_call: -
cdr3_nt: TGTGCCAGCAGCCAAGCCGGGGCGTATCAGCCCCAGCATTTT
cdr3_aa: CASSQAGAYQPQHF

clone_size: -
j_call: TRBJ1-5
v_call: TRBV20-1
d_call: -
cdr3_nt: TGCAGTGCTAGCGAAGGGACAAACCTCCAGCATTTT
cdr3_aa: CSASEGTNLQHF

clone_size: few
j_call: TRBJ2-5
v_call: TRBV11-3
d_call: TRBD1
cdr3_nt: TGTGCCAGCAGCTCTGGGACAGGAGGGGTCTGGGAGACCCAGTACTTC
cdr3_aa: CASSSGTGGVWETQYF

clone_size: few
j_call: TRBJ2-7
v_call: TRBV24-1
d_call: -
cdr3_nt: TGTGCCACCAGTGGCCGGGACACCGAGTACGAGCAGTACTTC
cdr3_aa: CATSGRDTEYEQYF

clone_size: -
j_call: TRBJ2-5
v_call: TRBV5-4
d_call: -
cdr3_nt: TGTGCCAGCAGCTTCCAGGGTATCCTACAAGAGACCCAGTACTTC
cdr3_aa: CASSFQGILQETQYF

clone_size: -
j_call: TRBJ1-1
v_call: TRBV20-1
d_call: -
cdr3_nt: TGCAGTGCTAGAGATCTAGATGGTCGGGGTTTTGGCACTGAAGCTTTCTTT
cdr3_aa: CSARDLDGRGFGTEAFF

clone_size: many
j_call: TRBJ2-1
v_call: TRBV5-1
d_call: TRBD1
cdr3_nt: TGCGCCAGCAGCTTGAACAGGGGGCAGTACAATGAGCAGTTCTTC
cdr3_aa: CASSLNRGQYNEQFF

clone_size: few
j_call: TRBJ1-3
v_call: TRBV11-2
d_call: -
cdr3_nt: TGTGCCAGCAGCCGCGTTAGAGGACAGTCCACTGGGGAGGACACCATATATTTT
cdr3_aa: CASSRVRGQSTGEDTIYF

clone_size: -
j_call: TRBJ2-3
v_call: TRBV20-1
d_call: -
cdr3_nt: TGCAGTGCTAGATCCTTAACAGATACGCAGTATTTT
cdr3_aa: CSARSLTDTQYF

clone_size: few
j_call: TRBJ2-7
v_call: TRBV9
d_call: TRBD2
cdr3_nt: TGTGCCAGCAGCCCCCCCGGGACTAGCCGCGACGAGCAGTACTTC
cdr3_aa: CASSPPGTSRDEQYF

clone_size: many
j_call: TRBJ2-2
v_call: TRBV2
d_call: -
cdr3_nt: TGTGCCAGCAGCTACGCCGAGGAGCTGTTTTTT
cdr3_aa: CASSYAEELFF

clone_size: many
j_call: TRBJ2-2
v_call: TRBV12-3/TRBV12-4
d_call: -
cdr3_nt: TGTGCCAGCAGTGGGTACGGGGAGCTGTTTTTT
cdr3_aa: CASSGYGELFF

clone_size: many
j_call: TRBJ1-5
v_call: TRBV27
d_call: -
cdr3_nt: TGTGCCAGCAGTATCGGGGTCAATCAGCCCCAGCATTTT
cdr3_aa: CASSIGVNQPQHF

clone_size: few
j_call: TRBJ2-5
v_call: TRBV15
d_call: TRBD1
cdr3_nt: TGTGCCACCAGCAGAGGACAGGGGGCGGTTCGAGAGACCCAGTACTTC
cdr3_aa: CATSRGQGAVRETQYF

clone_size: -
j_call: TRBJ1-5
v_call: TRBV20-1
d_call: TRBD1
cdr3_nt: TGCAGTGCTTGGGGACAGGGGATGGGCAATCAGCCCCAGCATTTT
cdr3_aa: CSAWGQGMGNQPQHF

clone_size: -
j_call: TRBJ2-5
v_call: TRBV28
d_call: -
cdr3_nt: TGTGCCAGCTGCTCCGACATCCCAGAGACCCAGTACTTC
cdr3_aa: CASCSDIPETQYF

clone_size: few
j_call: TRBJ2-5
v_call: TRBV29-1
d_call: -
cdr3_nt: TGCAGCGTTGTTTCGATTAGCGGCACAGAGACCCAGTACTTC
cdr3_aa: CSVVSISGTETQYF

clone_size: -
j_call: TRBJ2-1
v_call: TRBV5-4
d_call: -
cdr3_nt: TGTGCCAGCAGCGTGCCGGGGCGCCCAAATTACAATGAGCAGTTCTTC
cdr3_aa: CASSVPGRPNYNEQFF

clone_size: many
j_call: TRBJ2-4
v_call: TRBV28
d_call: TRBD2
cdr3_nt: TGTGCCAGCAGTCCGACTAGCGGGAGAATGGTCGGTTTAGCCAAAAACATTCAGTACTTC
cdr3_aa: CASSPTSGRMVGLAKNIQYF

clone_size: -
j_call: TRBJ2-5
v_call: TRBV5-1
d_call: -
cdr3_nt: TGCGCCAGCAGCTTGGAACGCGGGACAGCGGAGACCCAGTACTTC
cdr3_aa: CASSLERGTAETQYF

clone_size: -
j_call: TRBJ2-6
v_call: TRBV9
d_call: -
cdr3_nt: TGTGCCAGCAGCGTAGGTCAGGGGCTTGGGGCCAACGTCCTGACTTTC
cdr3_aa: CASSVGQGLGANVLTF

clone_size: few
j_call: TRBJ1-1
v_call: TRBV12-3/TRBV12-4
d_call: TRBD1
cdr3_nt: TGTGCCAGCAGTGGGACAGGGCGGACTGAAGCTTTCTTT
cdr3_aa: CASSGTGRTEAFF

clone_size: many
j_call: TRBJ1-1
v_call: TRBV12-3/TRBV12-4
d_call: -
cdr3_nt: TGTGCCAGCAGGTTCGGGTCGAACACTGAAGCTTTCTTT
cdr3_aa: CASRFGSNTEAFF

clone_size: -
j_call: TRBJ2-7
v_call: TRBV7-9
d_call: TRBD2
cdr3_nt: TGTGCCAGCAGCTCGCGGGAGTGGCTAGCGGGAGTCCACGAGCAGTACTTC
cdr3_aa: CASSSREWLAGVHEQYF